The clone carrying this TCR beta chain was detected once. The antigen remains undetermined. This specimen belongs to a study of T cell responses to AZD1222 COVID-19 vaccine. Findings of the study overall: At baseline, seropositivity was found in only a handful of AZD1222 recipients. Donors in the cohort were predominantly white British and more often female, and clonal diversity was possibly underestimated. Repertoires in all cases were sampled only once the peak T cell response had passed.

The germline gives CDR1 LGHDT, CDR2 YNNKEL (reference sequence). CDR3 size: 14 residues. The V and J ends lost 1 base and 1 base respectively, with 7 bases between them. Repertoires were generated with immunoSEQ multiplex PCR, while TCRdb's copy carries only in-frame clones and drops some. The repertoire holds approximately 120,000 clones, with 90% to 95% as singletons. The chain carries TRBV3-1 (or the pseudogene TRBV3-2) and TRBJ1-2, with TRBD1 as a possible D gene (5 bases). The material was peripheral blood, obtained on day 0 of AZD1222 vaccination. The TCR was taken from an adult in good health. CDR3 residues: CASSQGGLNYGYTF. In DNA form, the CDR3 reads TGTGCCAGCAGCCAAGGGGGCCTTAACTATGGCTACACCTTC.